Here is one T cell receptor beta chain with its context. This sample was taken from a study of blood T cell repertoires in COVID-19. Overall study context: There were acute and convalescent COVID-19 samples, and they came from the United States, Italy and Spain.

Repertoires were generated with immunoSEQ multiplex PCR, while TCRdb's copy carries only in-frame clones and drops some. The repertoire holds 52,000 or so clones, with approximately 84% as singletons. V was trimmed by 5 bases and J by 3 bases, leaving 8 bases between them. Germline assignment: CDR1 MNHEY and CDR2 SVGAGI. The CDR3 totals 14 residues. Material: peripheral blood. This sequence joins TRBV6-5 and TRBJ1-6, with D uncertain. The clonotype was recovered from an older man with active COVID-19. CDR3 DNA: TGTGCCAGCAGTCTCAGTGGCTATAATTCACCCCTCCACTTT. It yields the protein CASSLSGYNSPLHF.